The rows below give T cell receptor beta chains drawn from one sample of a study of cytomegalovirus exposure and HLA in healthy donors. Repertoires were generated with immunoSEQ multiplex PCR, while TCRdb's copy carries only in-frame clones and drops some. The data contain 110,000 to 150,000 clones, 78% of them singletons. The sample taken for sequencing was PBMCs. These receptors were collected from a woman between 18 and 29 years old in good health and CMV-seropositive. The CDR3 runs from the conserved cysteine through the conserved F or W. The order of the fields is V gene, clone size, J gene, D gene, CDR3 protein, CDR3 DNA. A D gene is named only where the DNA matches it firmly. Only some rows state a clone size, as once, few, many or a class for expanded clones.

v_gene: TRBV7-9; abundance: NA; j_gene: TRBJ2-1; d_gene: TRBD2; CDR3aa: CASSYSGGTNEQFF; CDR3nt: TGTGCCAGCAGCTATAGCGGGGGGACTAATGAGCAGTTCTTC
v_gene: TRBV5-4; abundance: NA; j_gene: TRBJ2-3; d_gene: TRBD2; CDR3aa: CASRAGTSGGTDTQYF; CDR3nt: TGTGCCAGCAGGGCTGGGACTAGCGGAGGCACAGATACGCAGTATTTT
v_gene: TRBV19; abundance: NA; j_gene: TRBJ2-3; d_gene: NA; CDR3aa: CASSSRADTQYF; CDR3nt: TGTGCCAGTAGTTCCCGGGCAGATACGCAGTATTTT
v_gene: TRBV5-4; abundance: once; j_gene: TRBJ2-2; d_gene: NA; CDR3aa: CASSLELRASGELFF; CDR3nt: TGTGCCAGCAGCCTAGAGCTCAGGGCATCCGGGGAGCTGTTTTTT
v_gene: TRBV7-9; abundance: few; j_gene: TRBJ1-1; d_gene: NA; CDR3aa: CASSRAGQMNTEAFF; CDR3nt: TGTGCCAGCAGCCGAGCGGGGCAGATGAACACTGAAGCTTTCTTT
v_gene: TRBV21-1; abundance: NA; j_gene: TRBJ1-4; d_gene: NA; CDR3aa: CASGKDRRLDEKLFF; CDR3nt: TGTGCCAGCGGAAAGGACAGGCGTCTTGACGAAAAACTGTTTTTT
v_gene: TRBV7-2; abundance: NA; j_gene: TRBJ1-5; d_gene: TRBD1; CDR3aa: CASSLVGQGNQPQHF; CDR3nt: TGTGCCAGCAGCTTAGTTGGACAGGGCAATCAGCCCCAGCATTTT
v_gene: TRBV19; abundance: NA; j_gene: TRBJ1-1; d_gene: TRBD1; CDR3aa: CASGTGLTLNTEAFF; CDR3nt: TGTGCCAGTGGGACAGGGCTTACCCTGAACACTGAAGCTTTCTTT
v_gene: TRBV19; abundance: NA; j_gene: TRBJ1-2; d_gene: NA; CDR3aa: CASRSGGRNYGYTF; CDR3nt: TGTGCCAGTCGGTCGGGCGGGAGGAACTATGGCTACACCTTC
v_gene: TRBV29-1; abundance: NA; j_gene: TRBJ2-7; d_gene: TRBD1; CDR3aa: CSAAATGGSYEQYF; CDR3nt: TGCAGCGCCGCCGCGACAGGGGGTTCCTACGAGCAGTACTTC